This TCR beta chain appears in the sequencing data of a study of blood T cells in healthy people across ages. Study-wide points: Long-lived and aged donors differed, with more naive CD4+ cells and higher diversity in the long-lived.

The CDR3 totals 15 residues. Germline V gene data show CDR1 as MNHEY and CDR2 as SVGEGT. V lost 6 bases to trimming and J lost 6 bases; unmatched junction nucleotides: 8. About this clonotype: What it recognizes is unknown.

Next came a second PCR, run for about 7 to 12 cycles, which used a sample-barcoded 5' primer along with a J-beta primer mix. TCRdb passed the 5' RACE reads through MiXCR, listing each CDR3 protein once. The profile shows about 1.8 million distinct CDR3 sequences, about 50% of them singletons. The rearrangement uses TRBV6-2 or TRBV6-3 and TRBJ1-5, with 10 positions matching TRBD1. The sequence derives from a woman aged 40 to 50 in good health. The specimen sequenced was blood. The CDR3 bases are TGTGCCAGCAGATCGACAGGGGGCCGCAGTCAGCCCCAGCATTTT. This translates into CASRSTGGRSQPQHF.